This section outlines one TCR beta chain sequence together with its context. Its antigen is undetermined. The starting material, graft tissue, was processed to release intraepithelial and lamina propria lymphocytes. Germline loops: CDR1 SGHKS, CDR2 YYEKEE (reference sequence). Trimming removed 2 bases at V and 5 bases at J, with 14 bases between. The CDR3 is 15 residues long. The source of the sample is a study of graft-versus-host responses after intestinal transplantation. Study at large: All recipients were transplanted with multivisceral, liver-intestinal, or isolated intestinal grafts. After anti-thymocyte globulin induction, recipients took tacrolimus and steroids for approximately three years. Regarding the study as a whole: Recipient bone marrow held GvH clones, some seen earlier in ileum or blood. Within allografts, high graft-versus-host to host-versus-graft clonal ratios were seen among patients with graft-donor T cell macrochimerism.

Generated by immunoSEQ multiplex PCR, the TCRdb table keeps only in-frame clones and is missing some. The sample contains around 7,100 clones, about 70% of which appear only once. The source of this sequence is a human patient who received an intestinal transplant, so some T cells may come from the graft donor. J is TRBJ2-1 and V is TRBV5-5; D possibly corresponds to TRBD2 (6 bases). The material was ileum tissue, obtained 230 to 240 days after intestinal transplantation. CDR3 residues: CASSFVGTRNNEQFF. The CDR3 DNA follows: TGTGCCAGCAGCTTTGTTGGGACTCGAAACAATGAGCAGTTCTTC.